This is a list of T cell receptor beta chains from one sample in a study of memory CD4+ T cells and cytomegalovirus serostatus. Some clones are missing from TCRdb's copy, which holds only in-frame ones; the method was immunoSEQ multiplex PCR. The sample holds just under 40,000 clones; 78% are singletons and the top ten take 0.75% to 0.9%. The sample comprised memory CD4+ T cells from blood. The receptors come from an adult in good health and CMV-seronegative. Each CDR3 is given with its conserved first and last residue. The D gene is left open where the match is weak. Some rows mark clone size as missing; the rest say once, few, many or name a class of expanded clone.

clone_size d_call j_call v_call cdr3_nt cdr3_aa
- TRBD1 TRBJ1-2 TRBV5-1 TGCGCCAGCAGACAGACAGGGGATGACTATGGCTACACCTTC CASRQTGDDYGYTF
- TRBD2 TRBJ2-1 TRBV12-5 TGTGCTAGTGGTTATAGCGGGGGGGCGAATGAGCAGTTCTTC CASGYSGGANEQFF
- - TRBJ1-4 TRBV4-2 TGTGCCAGCAGCCAATCGAGAGGTTCAAATGAAAAACTGTTTTTT CASSQSRGSNEKLFF
- - TRBJ1-2 TRBV29-1 TGCAGCGTTGATGTCCAGGGGACCTATGGCTACACCTTC CSVDVQGTYGYTF
- - TRBJ1-4 TRBV10-3 TGTGCCATCAGTCACGGGGACGTCAGGAGAGGTGAAAAACTGTTTTTT CAISHGDVRRGEKLFF
- TRBD1 TRBJ2-5 TRBV6-5 TGTGCCAGCAGTTACCGGACAGGGTGGGAAGAGACCCAGTACTTC CASSYRTGWEETQYF
- - TRBJ1-2 TRBV19 TGTGCCAGTACCGGGACGGCTCCCTATGGCTACACCTTC CASTGTAPYGYTF
- - TRBJ2-5 TRBV30 TGTGCCTGGAGACCACGGGGGATGGAGACCCAGTACTTC CAWRPRGMETQYF
- TRBD2 TRBJ2-3 TRBV7-2 TGTGCCAGCAGCCCTCGGGCGGGGGTGGATACGCAGTATTTT CASSPRAGVDTQYF
- - TRBJ2-7 TRBV11-2 TGTGCCAGCAGCTTAGGGGGTACCTACGAGCAGTACTTC CASSLGGTYEQYF
- - TRBJ2-3 TRBV19 TGTGCCAGTAGTCTGTCGACTAGCACAGATACGCAGTATTTT CASSLSTSTDTQYF
- - TRBJ2-1 TRBV29-1 TGCAGCGTTGAAGATTGGGGGGCAGGGAATGAGCAGTTCTTC CSVEDWGAGNEQFF
- - TRBJ1-1 TRBV30 TGTGCCTGGAGTGTAAACGCTGAAGCTTTCTTT CAWSVNAEAFF
once TRBD2 TRBJ2-1 TRBV10-2 TGCGCCAGCAGTCGCCCAGCGGGAGTTAGAGCTACCTACAATGAGCAGTTCTTC CASSRPAGVRATYNEQFF
- - TRBJ2-7 TRBV2 TGTGCCAGCAGTGATTTTAGCGGCTACGAGCAGTACTTC CASSDFSGYEQYF
- - TRBJ2-5 TRBV7-9 TGTGCCAGCAGCTTACCGGGAATTGAGACCCAGTACTTC CASSLPGIETQYF
- - TRBJ1-2 TRBV30 TGTGCCTGGAGTGTCGAAGCTAACTATGGCTACACCTTC CAWSVEANYGYTF
- - TRBJ1-1 TRBV7-2 TGTGCCAGCAGCTCTTTGGGGGGAGTCACTGAAGCTTTCTTT CASSSLGGVTEAFF
- - TRBJ2-7 TRBV2 TGTGCCAGCCTCGGGAACGAGCAGTACTTC CASLGNEQYF
once - TRBJ2-5 TRBV5-1 TGCGCCAGCAGCTTGACCGGGGGCGACGAGACCCAGTACTTC CASSLTGGDETQYF
medium-sized - TRBJ1-2 TRBV5-6 TGTGCCAGCAGCTTGCGGCGGGGGTCCTATGGCTACACCTTC CASSLRRGSYGYTF
- - TRBJ2-7 TRBV13 TGTGCCAGCACCACCAGGGTCCTGACGAGGGAGCAGTACTTC CASTTRVLTREQYF
- - TRBJ2-1 TRBV5-4 TGTGCCAGCAGCTTGTCGGAGGGGTCGCACAATGAGCAGTTCTTC CASSLSEGSHNEQFF
- TRBD2 TRBJ2-7 TRBV12-5 TGTGCTAGTGGTCCCCGGGGGGGAACCTACGAGCAGTACTTC CASGPRGGTYEQYF
- TRBD1 TRBJ1-2 TRBV29-1 TGCAGCGTTGGAACAGGGGGCGGCTACACCTTC CSVGTGGGYTF
- - TRBJ1-2 TRBV7-9 TGTGCCAGCAGCTTAGACTCAGGGGATTTGAACGGCTACACCTTC CASSLDSGDLNGYTF
- - TRBJ1-6 TRBV11-2 TGTGCCAGCAGCTTAGTCGGGCCGGCTAATTCACCCCTCCACTTT CASSLVGPANSPLHF
- TRBD2 TRBJ2-2 TRBV4-1 TGCGCCAGCAGGGGACTAGCGGGCACCGGGGAGCTGTTTTTT CASRGLAGTGELFF
few - TRBJ1-1 TRBV19 TGTGCCAGTAGTATCGAGAGGGCCTGGCCTGAAGCTTTCTTT CASSIERAWPEAFF
- TRBD2 TRBJ2-1 TRBV11-3 TGTGCCAGCAGCTCCGGGGTAGCGGGGAATATTGAGCAGTTCTTC CASSSGVAGNIEQFF
- TRBD2 TRBJ2-3 TRBV5-6 TGTGCCAGCAGCTTGGATCTAACAGCGGGGCAAACAGATACGCAGTATTTT CASSLDLTAGQTDTQYF
few - TRBJ1-1 TRBV30 TGTGCCTGGAGTGTGGGGGGCACTGAAGCTTTCTTT CAWSVGGTEAFF
- - TRBJ1-1 TRBV25-1 TGTGCCAGCAGTGACAACACTGAAGCTTTCTTT CASSDNTEAFF
few TRBD2 TRBJ2-1 TRBV7-3 TGTGCCAGCAGCCCGAAGGGCGGGGGGACTAACAATGAGCAGTTCTTC CASSPKGGGTNNEQFF
- - TRBJ1-4 TRBV23-1 TGCGCCAGCAGTACTGGGAAGGAGAATAATGAAAAACTGTTTTTT CASSTGKENNEKLFF
few - TRBJ1-2 TRBV2 TGTGCCAGCAGTGTTTTTCCGCAGTCGAACTATGGCTACACCTTC CASSVFPQSNYGYTF
- - TRBJ1-5 TRBV6-1 TGTGCCAGCATTAAAACAGAGGGCTGGAATCAGCCCCAGCATTTT CASIKTEGWNQPQHF
- TRBD2 TRBJ2-5 TRBV9 TGTGCCAGCAGCGTAGGGGCTAGCGGGGGTTCAGAGACCCAGTACTTC CASSVGASGGSETQYF
- - TRBJ2-1 TRBV5-8 TGTGCCAGCAACGCCGGGACACAAGTTTACAATGAGCAGTTCTTC CASNAGTQVYNEQFF
- TRBD1 TRBJ2-7 TRBV14 TGTGCCAGCAGCCAACTCTCGACAGGGGCCTACGAGCAGTACTTC CASSQLSTGAYEQYF
- - TRBJ2-7 TRBV5-1 TGCGCCAGCAGCTTGGATCGGTACGAGCAGTACTTC CASSLDRYEQYF
- - TRBJ1-1 TRBV30 TGTGCCTGGAGTTATGAACCGAGGAACACTGAAGCTTTCTTT CAWSYEPRNTEAFF
- - TRBJ2-1 TRBV7-6 TGTGCCAGCAGCCGTCTGGGCGGGCCATCCAATGAGCAGTTCTTC CASSRLGGPSNEQFF
- TRBD2 TRBJ2-1 TRBV2 TGTGCCAGCAGAGGTAGCGGGGGGGCTTACAATGAGCAGTTCTTC CASRGSGGAYNEQFF
- - TRBJ1-2 TRBV30 TGTGCCTGGGCAGGGAATGTGGGCTATGGCTACACCTTC CAWAGNVGYGYTF
- - TRBJ1-2 TRBV14 TGTGCCAGCAGCCAAGTGGTCGGCCTAAGCGATGGCTACACCTTC CASSQVVGLSDGYTF
- - TRBJ2-2 TRBV29-1 TGCAGCGCAATGGGGCAGGGTGGCGGCGCCGGGGAGCTGTTTTTT CSAMGQGGGAGELFF
- - TRBJ2-3 TRBV11-2 TGTGCCAGCAGCTTACAGGACCGAAGCACAGATACGCAGTATTTT CASSLQDRSTDTQYF
- TRBD1 TRBJ1-4 TRBV4-1 TGCGCCAGCAGCCAAGCAGACCCCGCCGGGACAGGATTCGAAAAACTGTTTTTT CASSQADPAGTGFEKLFF
- TRBD2 TRBJ2-5 TRBV12-5 TGTGCTAGTGGACGGGGCGGGGGGTTTCAAGAGACCCAGTACTTC CASGRGGGFQETQYF
- - TRBJ1-2 TRBV5-1 TGCGCCAGCAGCTCTGGAGGGTATGGCTACACCTTC CASSSGGYGYTF
- - TRBJ1-3 TRBV7-9 TGTGCCAGCAGCTTAGAGGGGGGTTTCGGAAACACCATATATTTT CASSLEGGFGNTIYF
- - TRBJ2-3 TRBV6-5 TGTGCCAGCAGTTTAACATGGACAGCTGGGGAAGATACGCAGTATTTT CASSLTWTAGEDTQYF
- - TRBJ2-2 TRBV19 TGTGCCAGTAGTATTGGGACCGGGGAGCTGTTTTTT CASSIGTGELFF
- - TRBJ1-5 TRBV2 TGTGCCAGCAGTGAGGGTCCGAATCAGCCCCAGCATTTT CASSEGPNQPQHF
- TRBD1 TRBJ2-1 TRBV5-1 TGCGCCAGCAGCTTGACTATGGGACAGAGAAACAATGAGCAGTTCTTC CASSLTMGQRNNEQFF
- - TRBJ2-7 TRBV5-4 TGTGCCAGCAGCTTCGCTAGCGTGGGTGTGCAGTACTTC CASSFASVGVQYF
- - TRBJ1-2 TRBV30 TGTGCCTGGACTCAGGGGTTAGGGTATGGCTACACCTTC CAWTQGLGYGYTF
- - TRBJ1-2 TRBV4-1 TGCGCCAGCAGCCAAGATCCAGGGTCTACCTATGGCTACACCTTC CASSQDPGSTYGYTF